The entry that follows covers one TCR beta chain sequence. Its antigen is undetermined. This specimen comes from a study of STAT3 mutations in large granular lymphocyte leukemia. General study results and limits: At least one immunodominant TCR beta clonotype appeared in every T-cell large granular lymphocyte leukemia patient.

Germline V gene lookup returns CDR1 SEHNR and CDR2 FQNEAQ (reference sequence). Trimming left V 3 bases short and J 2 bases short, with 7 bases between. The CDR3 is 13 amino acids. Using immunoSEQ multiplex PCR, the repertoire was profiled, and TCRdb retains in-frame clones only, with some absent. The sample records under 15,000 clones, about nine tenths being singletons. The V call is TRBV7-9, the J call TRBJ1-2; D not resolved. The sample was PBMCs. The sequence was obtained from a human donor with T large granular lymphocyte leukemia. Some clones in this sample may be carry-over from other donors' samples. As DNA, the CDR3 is TGTGCCAGCAGCTTGGGAGAGAACTATGGCTACACCTTC. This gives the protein CASSLGENYGYTF.